This T cell receptor (beta chain) was sequenced for a study of shared clonotypes between healthy human individuals. Study-level points and caveats: The donor pool, a small one, limited the genetic and exposure-history diversity represented.

Germline V gives CDR1 SGHRS, CDR2 YFSETQ. The V end was cut by 4 bases, the J end by 2 bases, with 13 bases between. The CDR3 spans 14 residues. Assay runs were performed at deep level. Assay: immunoSEQ multiplex PCR; the TCRdb copy retains only in-frame clones and omits some. The repertoire holds over a million clones, with around four fifths as singletons. All participating donors were Caucasian adults from Nashville, Tennessee. In the case of this clone: The antigen is unknown.

This sequence originates from a man aged 18 to 35 in good health. Sequenced input: memory CD4+ T cells sorted from blood. Indicated subset: CD45RA-negative fraction. The V call is TRBV5-1, the J call TRBJ2-7; D gene ambiguous. The CDR3 is CASSLDAGAYEQYF. CDR3 sequence (DNA): TGCGCCAGCAGCCTGGACGCCGGAGCCTACGAGCAGTACTTC.